This T cell receptor (beta chain) was sequenced in a study of blood T cell repertoires in COVID-19. The CDR3 loop spans 18 amino acids. J lost 4 bases, V lost 6 bases, and 17 bases had no gene match. The V gene's germline CDR1 is MNHEY and CDR2 SVGEGT. The table came from immunoSEQ multiplex PCR; TCRdb's copy has only in-frame clones and leaves some out. The sample holds roughly 160,000 clones, around 90% seen once. The chain carries TRBV6-2 or TRBV6-3 and TRBJ1-5; 8 nucleotides align to TRBD1. This TCR came from a man aged 18 to 29 with COVID-19, enrolled during active disease. The sequenced sample was peripheral blood. CDR3 amino acids: CASSPSTGAQGFNQPQHF. CDR3 sequence (DNA): TGTGCCAGCAGCCCCTCGACAGGGGCGCAGGGTTTTAATCAGCCCCAGCATTTT.